This TCR beta chain came from a study of spatial heterogeneity in lung cancer. On the study more broadly: The average count in raw reads for each unique TCR and UMI combination exceeded nine appearances.

The CDR3 sequence is 18 residues long. V was trimmed by 5 bases and J by 0 bases, leaving 20 bases between them. The germline V gene has CDR1 MGHDK and CDR2 SYGVNS. Documented time point: sample taken at primary tumor resection. In each case, whole RNA from tumor, nontumor lung or frozen PBMC was sequenced unsorted. General study points: Tumoral mutation counts were tracked by counts of expanded intratumoral alpha and beta TCRs.

With regard to this clonotype: Its antigen is undetermined.

TCRdb re-called the 5' RACE reads with MiXCR, one entry per CDR3 protein. The table has 9,400 or so distinct CDR3 sequences, around 9.3% seen once. The source is a female donor with early-stage non-small cell lung cancer. This sequence joins TRBV25-1 and TRBJ2-1; D is perhaps TRBD1 or TRBD2 (5 bases each). The source material was lung tumor tissue, sampled at surgery. The CDR3 DNA is TGTGCCAGCAGTACCTACGGGACGGACCCCAGCTCCTACAATGAGCAGTTCTTC. It codes for CASSTYGTDPSSYNEQFF.